This T cell receptor beta chain appears in the sequencing data of a study of T cells in localized non-small cell lung cancer. The CDR3 totals 15 residues. Trimming pared 2 bases from V and 0 bases from J, leaving 8 bases between. Germline V gene sequence: CDR1 MNHGY, CDR2 SAAAGT. Study outcomes and limitations: An association was observed between higher blood T cell density and longer overall survival.

Of note for this clone: Its target is unknown.

Libraries were prepared by immunoSEQ multiplex PCR; TCRdb keeps only in-frame clonotypes and omits some of them. This table has 1,500 or so clones, approximately 18% appearing once. The chain carries TRBV6-8 and TRBJ1-5; D is unclear. The material was normal lung tissue next to the tumor, obtained before any cancer treatment. This receptor was obtained from a female donor at least 60 years old with stage II lung adenocarcinoma. The CDR3 DNA follows: TGTGCCAGCAGTTACGGGCAGGATAGCAATCAGCCCCAGCATTTT. This codes for CASSYGQDSNQPQHF.